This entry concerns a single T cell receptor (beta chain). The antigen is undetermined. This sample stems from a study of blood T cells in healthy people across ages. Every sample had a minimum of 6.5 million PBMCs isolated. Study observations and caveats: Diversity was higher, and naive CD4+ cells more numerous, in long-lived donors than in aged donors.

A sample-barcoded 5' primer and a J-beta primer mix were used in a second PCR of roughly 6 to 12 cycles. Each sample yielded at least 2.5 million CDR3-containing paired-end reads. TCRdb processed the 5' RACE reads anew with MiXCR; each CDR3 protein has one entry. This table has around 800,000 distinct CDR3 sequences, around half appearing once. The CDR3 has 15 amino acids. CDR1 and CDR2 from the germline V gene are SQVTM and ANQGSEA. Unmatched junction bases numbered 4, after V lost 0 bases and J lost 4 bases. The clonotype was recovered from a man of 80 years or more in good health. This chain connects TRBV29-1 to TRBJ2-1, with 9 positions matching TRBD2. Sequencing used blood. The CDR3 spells CSVEETSGRYNEQFF. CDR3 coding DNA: TGCAGCGTTGAAGAAACTAGCGGGCGATACAATGAGCAGTTCTTC.